This passage covers 29 T cell receptor beta chains from one sample sequenced in a study of response to subunit inactivated influenza vaccine. MiXCR was run by TCRdb on the RT-PCR reads, yielding one entry per CDR3 protein. Altogether around 490,000 distinct CDR3 sequences are present, 6% to 9% being singletons, with the ten largest covering 10% to 15%. The material sequenced was PBMCs from blood, taken around 2 years after vaccination. The source is a man aged 50 to 69 who received an inactivated influenza vaccine.

Ten or more counts support this clonotype. The chain is built from TRBV20-1 and TRBJ2-7; 9 bases map to TRBD2. Trimming removed 3 bases from V and 5 bases from J; junction bases left unmatched: 5. Germline V gene sequence: CDR1 DFQATT, CDR2 SNEGSKA (reference sequence). The CDR3 has 13 amino acids. Written as DNA, the CDR3 is TGCAGTGCTAGTGTAGCGGGAGACCACGAGCAGTACTTC. Amino acids: CSASVAGDHEQYF.

The chain links TRBV9 to TRBJ2-5; 8 nucleotides line up with TRBD2. CDR3 length equals 16 residues. Germline loops: CDR1 SGDLS, CDR2 YYNGEE. The V gene end was trimmed by 0 bases and the J gene end by 1 base; junction bases not matched to a gene: 5. The CDR3 loop reads CASSVESGGFQETQYF. The CDR3 coding sequence is TGTGCCAGCAGCGTAGAGTCGGGGGGGTTCCAAGAGACCCAGTACTTC.

CDR3: CASSQVRQGSPGEDTGELFF. Written as DNA, the CDR3 is TGCGCCAGCAGCCAAGTTCGACAGGGATCCCCCGGGGAGGACACCGGGGAGCTGTTTTTT. This chain joins TRBV4-1 and TRBJ2-2, with a weak D call TRBD1 (7 bases). This CDR3 is 20 amino acids long. Germline V gene lookup returns CDR1 MGHRA and CDR2 YSYEKL. V was clipped by 1 base and J by 3 bases, with 24 bases between them.

This clonotype has more than one count but fewer than ten. The genes are TRBV20-1 and TRBJ1-2, with D perhaps matching TRBD1 (5 bases). The CDR3 loop spans 12 amino acids. The V end was cut by 4 bases, the J end by 4 bases, with 10 bases between. The V gene's germline CDR1 is DFQATT and CDR2 SNEGSKA (reference sequence). The CDR3, as DNA: TGCAGTGCTATGGGGGTAGGCTATGGCTACACCTTC. Translated: CSAMGVGYGYTF.

This clonotype was detected many times. The genes are TRBV7-6 and TRBJ1-5, with 9 nucleotides matching TRBD1. V trimming: 0 bases; J trimming: 6 bases; junction bases outside the gene matches: 0. This CDR3 spans 14 amino acids. Germline V gene data show CDR1 as SGHVS and CDR2 as FNYEAQ. CDR3 nucleotide sequence: TGTGCCAGCAGCTTAGCGGACAGGGGTCAGCCCCAGCATTTT. It encodes CASSLADRGQPQHF. The full variable domain, completed using reference TRBV7-6 and TRBJ1-5, is GAGVSQSPRYKVTKRGQDVALRCDPISGHVSLYWYRQALGQGPEFLTYFNYEAQQDKSGLPNDRFSAERPEGSISTLTIQRTEQRDSAMYRCASSLADRGQPQHFGDGTRLSIL.

The rearrangement uses TRBV12-3 or TRBV12-4 and TRBJ2-1; the match to TRBD1 covers 7 bases. The V and J ends lost 3 bases and 5 bases, in that order; junction bases with no gene match: 7. The CDR3 totals 15 residues. CDR3 loop: CASSFPQGDDNEQFF. CDR3 DNA sequence: TGTGCCAGCAGTTTCCCCCAGGGGGATGACAATGAGCAGTTCTTC.

This clonotype appeared a few times. This chain uses TRBV5-1 with TRBJ1-1, with a possible D match to TRBD1 (6 bases). Germline V lookup: CDR1 SGHRS, CDR2 YFSETQ. The ends were cut back, 2 bases at V and 7 bases at J, with 12 bases in the middle. The CDR3 is 13 amino acids. The CDR3 coding sequence is TGCGCCAGCAGCTTCTTGACAGGACTTGAAGCTTTCTTT. It translates to CASSFLTGLEAFF.

This clonotype was seen repeatedly, ten times or more. The V and J genes are TRBV20-1 and TRBJ1-5, with a tentative D call TRBD1 (5 bases). Germline CDR1 reads DFQATT; CDR2 reads SNEGSKA (reference sequence). Trimming removed 5 bases from V and 2 bases from J, with 13 bases in between. CDR3 size: 14 residues. CDR3 DNA sequence: TGCAGTGCTTTAAACGGGGGAGGCAATCAGCCCCAGCATTTT. Protein sequence: CSALNGGGNQPQHF.

This clonotype was recorded a few times. The V and J genes are TRBV12-3 or TRBV12-4 and TRBJ1-2; D is unclear. Trimming left V 8 bases short and J 3 bases short, with 13 bases between. This CDR3 is built from 13 residues. The CDR3 DNA is TGTGCCAGCGGTTGGGAGGGAGACTATGGCTACACCTTC. Protein sequence: CASGWEGDYGYTF.

This clonotype has at least ten counts. This chain connects TRBV28 to TRBJ2-2; no clear D. The germline V and J ends were trimmed by 7 bases and 6 bases, with 12 bases remaining between them. This CDR3 contains 13 residues. Germline assignment: CDR1 MDHEN and CDR2 SYDVKM. In DNA, the CDR3 is TGTGCCAGCACCGTTAGGGCGGCCGGGGAGCTGTTTTTT. This gives the protein CASTVRAAGELFF.

Turning to this clonotype: Since the CDR3 does not end with the conserved phenylalanine or tryptophan, this likely comes from a read error. The DNA is omitted, as the CDR3 cannot be located on it reliably, and the CDR3 follows TCRdb's listing. J is TRBJ2-7 and V is TRBV11-1; the D call TRBD1 from the table was never checked on the DNA. Germline assignment: CDR1 SGHAT and CDR2 FQDESV (reference sequence). Inclusive of both ends, the CDR3 amounts to 12 amino acids. CDR3 protein: CASSKDRGPVSY.

The CDR3 region has the DNA TGTGCCAGCAGCTTGGAGACAGAGCAGTACTTC. Translated, it gives CASSLETEQYF. The chain is built from TRBV5-6 and TRBJ2-7, with no clear D. V was clipped by 0 bases and J by 7 bases, with 5 bases between them. The CDR3 is 11 amino acids. The germline CDR1 and CDR2 sequences are SGHDT and YYEEEE.

The table lists this clonotype with many counts. J is TRBJ1-1 and V is TRBV5-1; D is ambiguous. This CDR3 contains 11 residues. V lost 5 bases to trimming and J lost 3 bases, with 5 bases between them. CDR1 and CDR2 from the germline V gene are SGHRS and YFSETQ. CDR3 protein: CASRSDTEAFF. CDR3 nucleotides: TGCGCCAGCAGATCAGACACTGAAGCTTTCTTT.

This clonotype was observed at least ten times. The CDR3 region has the DNA TGCAGCGTTGACCAAGCCACTAGCACAGATACGCAGTATTTT. Translation: CSVDQATSTDTQYF. The rearrangement uses TRBV29-1 and TRBJ2-3; D remains ambiguous. The CDR3 totals 14 residues. CDR1 and CDR2 from the germline V gene are SQVTM and ANQGSEA. V was pared by 3 bases and J by 0 bases, with 10 bases between.

This clonotype was seen a few times. The V gene is TRBV7-9, the J gene TRBJ2-3, with 8 bases that match TRBD2. There are 15 residues in the CDR3. The germline V gene has CDR1 SEHNR and CDR2 FQNEAQ (reference sequence). V shed 6 bases and J 0 bases; nucleotides not matched to a gene: 5. The CDR3 loop reads CASSFSGVSTDTQYF. The CDR3 bases are TGTGCCAGCAGTTTTAGCGGGGTGAGCACAGATACGCAGTATTTT.

This clonotype was observed many times. The rearrangement links TRBV12-3 or TRBV12-4 to TRBJ2-1; possible D gene TRBD2, 5 bases. This CDR3 is built from 14 residues. V gave up 6 bases and J gave up 8 bases, with 17 bases separating them. The CDR3 DNA reads as TGTGCCAGCAGGGAAGGAGGCAGTCGGCATGAGCAGTTCTTC. Protein: CASREGGSRHEQFF.

This clonotype was recorded many times. The V call is TRBV7-9, the J call TRBJ1-2, with a possible D match to TRBD1 (6 bases). The V gene's germline CDR1 is SEHNR and CDR2 FQNEAQ (reference sequence). This CDR3 is built from 15 residues. V was clipped by 11 bases and J by 4 bases, with 23 bases between them. DNA for the CDR3: TGTGCCTCTTCCCTTGGGGGCGCCTTTGGCTATGGCTACACCTTC. Translation: CASSLGGAFGYGYTF.

This chain connects TRBV10-3 to TRBJ1-5; a possible D gene is TRBD1 (6 bases). V lost 7 bases to trimming and J lost 5 bases, with 9 bases between them. Germline V gene sequence: CDR1 ENHRY, CDR2 SYGVKD. The CDR3 covers 12 residues. DNA for the CDR3: TGTGCCATCATCACAGGGTATCAGCCCCAGCATTTT. This encodes CAIITGYQPQHF.

The chain couples TRBV28 to TRBJ2-5, with 9 nucleotides matching TRBD2. This CDR3 has 16 residues. Losses at the gene ends were 5 bases for V and 1 base for J; bases not matched to a gene: 8. Germline assignment: CDR1 MDHEN and CDR2 SYDVKM. CDR3 DNA: TGTGCCAGCAGTGGGATCGGGACTAGCCTCCAAGAGACCCAGTACTTC. It is translated as CASSGIGTSLQETQYF.

The chain links TRBV6-1 to TRBJ2-3, with 11 bases fitting TRBD2. The trim removed 6 bases at V and 8 bases at J, leaving 13 bases unmatched. Germline CDR1 reads MNHNS; CDR2 reads SASEGT. The CDR3 has 16 amino acids. The CDR3: CASSPRLAGTGGTQYF. DNA for the CDR3: TGTGCCAGCAGCCCCCGACTAGCGGGGACCGGGGGTACGCAGTATTTT.

This clonotype was counted ten times or more. This sequence joins TRBV30 and TRBJ2-1; 7 positions agree with TRBD1. The V gene end was trimmed by 4 bases and the J gene end by 0 bases; junction bases not matched to a gene: 6. CDR3 length equals 15 residues. The germline gives CDR1 GTSNPN, CDR2 SVGIG (reference sequence). CDR3 in DNA: TGTGCCTGGAACAGGGGCAGCGGCTCCTACAATGAGCAGTTCTTC. Its translation is CAWNRGSGSYNEQFF.

This clonotype occurred a few times. This sequence joins TRBV20-1 and TRBJ2-7; TRBD1 matches at 7 bases. After removal of 0 bases from V and 6 bases from J, the junction contained 14 bases not matched to a gene. The CDR3 sequence is 16 residues long. Germline CDR1 DFQATT, CDR2 SNEGSKA (reference sequence). CDR3 DNA: TGCAGTGCTAGAGATGGCAGACAGGGCGCTACACGCGAGCAGTACTTC. Protein sequence: CSARDGRQGATREQYF.

A remark on this clonotype: Since a much larger clone is just one base distant, this may be a read error. The rearrangement joins TRBV5-6 to TRBJ1-5; 10 bases are a match to TRBD1. There are 14 residues in the CDR3. Losses at the gene ends were 4 bases for V and 8 bases for J; bases not matched to a gene: 6. Germline-derived CDR1 and CDR2 are SGHDT and YYEEEE. Written as DNA, the CDR3 is TGTGCCAGCAGCCCCGGGACAGGGGTTAAGCCCCAGCATTTT. Translating gives CASSPGTGVKPQHF.

The chain combines TRBV4-2 with TRBJ2-5; D perhaps matches TRBD1 (6 bases). The CDR3 runs to 17 residues. Germline loops: CDR1 LGHNA, CDR2 YNFKEQ. Trimming stripped 1 base from V and 2 bases from J, with 17 bases between. The CDR3 spells CASSQGSTTGTQETQYF. Here the CDR3 DNA reads TGTGCCAGCAGCCAAGGTTCAACTACCGGGACACAAGAGACCCAGTACTTC.

Note on this clonotype: One end of the junction does not line up with germline, which may come from a read error. The chain uses TRBV4-3 and TRBJ1-1, with D possibly being TRBD1 (5 bases). This CDR3 region has 15 residues. Germline lookup yields CDR1 LGHNA and CDR2 YSLEER. In DNA form, the CDR3 reads TGCGCCAGCAGGCAAGAGTTTGCGACAGCGGCTGAAGCTTTCTTT. Protein sequence: CASRQEFATAAEAFF.

The CDR3 loop is CASSQVPPGTSGPYEQYF. As DNA, the CDR3 is TGTGCCAGCAGCCAAGTCCCCCCCGGGACTAGCGGCCCCTACGAGCAGTACTTC. The chain recombines TRBV4-2 with TRBJ2-7, with 11 bases that match TRBD2. The trim removed 1 base at V and 2 bases at J, leaving 10 bases unmatched. CDR1 is LGHNA, CDR2 YNFKEQ, per germline. This CDR3 comprises 18 residues.

This chain uses TRBV6-1 with TRBJ2-4, with unresolved D. The germline CDR1 and CDR2 sequences are MNHNS and SASEGT. Trimming stripped 6 bases from V and 2 bases from J, with 8 bases between. The CDR3 has 13 amino acids. CDR3 residues: CASSQESKNIQYF. The CDR3 coding sequence is TGTGCCAGCAGCCAGGAATCCAAAAACATTCAGTACTTC.

At least ten counts were recorded for this clonotype. CDR3 sequence: CASMDRVDGNTIYF. The CDR3 region has the DNA TGTGCCAGCATGGACAGGGTTGACGGAAACACCATATATTTT. The genes are TRBV12-3 or TRBV12-4 and TRBJ1-3, with TRBD1 matching over 8 bases. V shed 7 bases and J 4 bases; nucleotides not matched to a gene: 6. The CDR3 has 14 residues.

The chain carries TRBV7-8 and TRBJ1-1; the match to TRBD1 covers 11 bases. This CDR3 is built from 13 residues. The ends lost 5 bases at V and 11 bases at J; junction bases unmatched: 7. Germline V gene lookup returns CDR1 SGHVS and CDR2 FQNEAQ. The CDR3: CASSPLDRGRAFF. In nucleotides, the CDR3 is TGTGCCAGCAGCCCCCTGGACAGGGGGCGTGCTTTCTTT.